This T cell receptor beta chain comes out of a study of T cells in Graves' hyperthyroidism and ophthalmopathy. The study, taken as a whole, reports: The majority of expanded thyroid clonotypes above 0.001 also appeared in blood.

The CDR3 spans 17 residues. The V and J ends lost 1 base and 4 bases, in that order; junction bases with no gene match: 6. Per the germline V gene, CDR1 is MGHRA and CDR2 is YSYEKL. Comments on this clonotype: What it binds is not known.

Amplification of TCR beta CDR3 regions was performed using RNA transcripts as template. During a first-round RT-PCR of the TCR CDR3, the HTBI primer set was used. TCRdb fed the multiplex PCR reads into MiXCR, producing one record per CDR3 protein. The sample carries about 640,000 distinct CDR3 sequences, roughly 20% recorded once. The TCR originated in a man under 40 with Graves' ophthalmopathy. The sample taken for sequencing was blood. The chain has TRBV4-1 and TRBJ2-3, with TRBD2 matching 12 bases. Here the CDR3 DNA reads TGCGCCAGCAGCCAAGGCCAAGCTAGCGGGAGGGCAGATACGCAGTATTTT. This gives the protein CASSQGQASGRADTQYF.